Shown below are 22 T cell receptor beta chains from a single sample sequenced in a study of blood T cells in healthy people across ages. Primers used in a second PCR of about 7 to 12 cycles were a sample-barcoded 5' primer and a J-beta primer mix. TCRdb ran MiXCR on the 5' RACE reads and lists one entry per CDR3 protein. The repertoire holds fewer than 1.5 million distinct CDR3 sequences, with roughly 40% as singletons. The sample comprised blood. All receptors derive from a woman aged 18 to 35 in good health.

The chain joins TRBV7-2 to TRBJ1-5, with D tentatively TRBD1 (5 bases). V dropped 4 bases and J dropped 5 bases, with 9 bases sitting between them. The V gene's germline CDR1 is SGHTA and CDR2 FQGNSA. The length of the CDR3 is 13 residues. This CDR3 is CASSSDIYQPQHF. As DNA, the CDR3 is TGTGCCAGCAGCTCGGACATTTATCAGCCCCAGCATTTT.

In its sample, this clonotype was seen a few times. The genes are TRBV7-2 and TRBJ2-5; the D gene is possibly TRBD1 (6 bases). CDR3 size: 15 residues. The germline gives CDR1 SGHTA, CDR2 FQGNSA. Trimming shortened V by 1 base and J by 4 bases, and 13 bases separated the two germline ends. The CDR3 coding sequence is TGTGCCAGCAGCTTAGGCCAGGGGACCGTAGAGACCCAGTACTTC. Protein sequence: CASSLGQGTVETQYF.

This sequence joins TRBV18 and TRBJ2-7; 10 nucleotides align to TRBD2. CDR1 is KGHSH, CDR2 LQKENI, per germline. The CDR3 is 16 amino acids. Unmatched junction bases numbered 4, after V lost 1 base and J lost 1 base. Written as DNA, the CDR3 is TGTGCCAGCTCACCACTGGCTAGCGGGAGTTCCTACGAGCAGTACTTC. Amino acid sequence: CASSPLASGSSYEQYF.

This clonotype was observed once. The chain recombines TRBV3-1 with TRBJ1-1; D uncertain. This CDR3 has 16 residues. CDR1 LGHDT and CDR2 YNNKEL come from the germline V gene (reference sequence). Trimming cost V 0 bases and J 1 base, with 12 bases left between them. CDR3 nucleotide sequence: TGTGCCAGCAGCCAAGAAAGTTCACACCCGAACACTGAAGCTTTCTTT. It is translated as CASSQESSHPNTEAFF.

The table lists this clonotype with a few counts. The rearrangement uses TRBV7-2 and TRBJ1-1, with D hard to call. The germline gives CDR1 SGHTA, CDR2 FQGNSA. Trimming removed 3 bases from V and 3 bases from J, with 11 bases in between. The CDR3 is made up of 14 amino acids. Here the CDR3 DNA reads TGTGCCAGCAGCTTCTACCCGGGCGACACTGAAGCTTTCTTT. Translating gives CASSFYPGDTEAFF.

The chain employs TRBV4-2 and TRBJ2-7, with 8 bases fitting TRBD2. V shed 2 bases and J 7 bases; nucleotides not matched to a gene: 19. The CDR3 is 18 residues long. Germline CDR1 LGHNA, CDR2 YNFKEQ. CDR3 amino acids: CASSQSSLEAGDDNEQYF. The CDR3 DNA reads TGTGCCAGCAGCCAAAGCTCCTTAGAAGCGGGAGACGACAATGAGCAGTACTTC.

As regards this clonotype: Germline is not matched at one junction end, which may reflect a read error. This chain uses TRBV7-2 with TRBJ1-5, with TRBD1 as a possible D gene (5 bases). The CDR3 extends over 15 amino acids. Germline values: CDR1 SGHTA, CDR2 FQGNSA. The CDR3 DNA follows: TGTGCCAGCAGCGGACCTAGGGGCAGCAATCGGCCCCAGCATTTT. It yields the protein CASSGPRGSNRPQHF.

Only a few counts were recorded for this clonotype. CDR3 bases: TGCAGTGCTAGAGTCGGCCAAGCGGGAGGGGACATTCAGTACTTC. Protein sequence: CSARVGQAGGDIQYF. This rearrangement joins TRBV20-1 to TRBJ2-4; 10 bases line up with TRBD2. CDR1 is DFQATT, CDR2 SNEGSKA, per germline (reference sequence). The CDR3 consists of 15 residues. The junction had 8 bases not matched to a gene; V was cut back by 1 base and J by 8 bases.

This clonotype was detected only a few times. This sequence joins TRBV7-2 and TRBJ2-3, with TRBD2 matching over 10 bases. This CDR3 contains 14 residues. V lost 7 bases and J lost 3; bases outside the gene matches: 4. The germline V gene has CDR1 SGHTA and CDR2 FQGNSA. The CDR3 reads CASNLAGATDTQYF. For the CDR3, the DNA is TGTGCCAGCAACCTAGCGGGGGCGACAGATACGCAGTATTTT.

The rearrangement links TRBV15 to TRBJ2-1; D tentatively fits TRBD1 or TRBD2 (7 bases each). The CDR3 consists of 16 residues. V lost 3 bases to trimming and J lost 0 bases, with 12 bases between them. Germline V gene sequence: CDR1 LNHNV, CDR2 YYDKDF (reference sequence). DNA for the CDR3: TGTGCCACCAGCAGCCAGGGGGAGGGCTCCTACAATGAGCAGTTCTTC. Protein product: CATSSQGEGSYNEQFF.

The chain joins TRBV2 to TRBJ2-7; maybe TRBD1 (5 bases). The J call may not be correct, given that the DNA end is closer to TRBJ2-5. CDR1 is SNHLY and CDR2 is FYNNEI in the germline V gene. This CDR3 comprises 14 residues. The CDR3 loop is CASRDRQLKETQYF. DNA of the CDR3: TGTGCCAGCAGGGATAGACAGCTTAAGGAGACCCAGTACTTC.

CDR3 amino acids: CASSFERGQGKSYEQYF. The CDR3 coding sequence is TGTGCCAGCAGTTTTGAGCGGGGGCAGGGAAAATCCTACGAGCAGTACTTC. The gene calls are TRBV12-3 or TRBV12-4 and TRBJ2-7; 8 nucleotides match TRBD2. The CDR3 is 17 amino acids. V was clipped by 3 bases and J by 1 base; unmatched bases: 11.

The chain combines TRBV20-1 with TRBJ2-2; 9 nucleotides line up with TRBD1. The J segment lost 3 bases and the V segment lost 6 bases, leaving 5 bases of the junction unmatched. The CDR3 sequence is 14 residues long. Germline loops: CDR1 DFQATT, CDR2 SNEGSKA (reference sequence). This chain's CDR3 is CSALDRGYTGELFF. The CDR3 bases are TGCAGTGCCTTGGACAGGGGATACACCGGGGAGCTGTTTTTT.

V and J are TRBV9 and TRBJ2-5; 7 bases map to TRBD1. TRBJ2-7 explains the end of the DNA better; the J call may be wrong. Germline V lookup: CDR1 SGDLS, CDR2 YYNGEE. The CDR3 length is 14 residues. The CDR3 reads CASSVGQVVYEQYF. The CDR3 DNA follows: TGTGCCAGCAGCGTCGGACAGGTTGTGTACGAGCAGTACTTC.

This clonotype was seen more than once but under ten times. This CDR3 reads CASSLTPAGTGTGELFF. DNA for the CDR3: TGTGCCAGCAGCTTAACACCCGCCGGGACAGGGACCGGGGAGCTGTTTTTT. The rearrangement links TRBV7-3 to TRBJ2-2, with TRBD1 identical over 9 bases. V lost 0 bases and J lost 5; bases outside the gene matches: 7. This CDR3 has 17 amino acids. Germline V gene data show CDR1 as SGHTA and CDR2 as FQGTGA. Full variable domain (remainder filled in from reference TRBV7-3 and TRBJ2-2): GAGVSQTPSNKVTEKGKYVELRCDPISGHTALYWYRQSLGQGPEFLIYFQGTGAADDSGLPNDRFFAVRPEGSVSTLKIQRTERGDSAVYLCASSLTPAGTGTGELFFGEGSRLTVL.

In regard to this clonotype: Its ends do not fully match the called genes, so a read error is possible. The chain uses TRBV12-3 or TRBV12-4 and TRBJ2-3, with 9 bases aligning to TRBD1. CDR3 length: 20 residues. CDR3 amino acids: CAGSFLKESRDRDFTDTQYF. The DNA for the CDR3 is TGTGCCGGCAGTTTCTTAAAGGAAAGTAGGGACAGGGACTTCACAGATACGCAGTATTTT.

This clonotype came up a few times. This chain links TRBV6-4 with TRBJ2-7, with a weak D call TRBD2 (6 bases). V lost 4 bases, J lost 1 base, and 17 bases lay in between. Germline V gene sequence: CDR1 MRHNA, CDR2 SNTAGT. This CDR3 region has 16 residues. Written as DNA, the CDR3 is TGTGCCAGCAGTGCTGGCGGGCGGGACGGGTCCTACGAGCAGTACTTC. It translates to CASSAGGRDGSYEQYF.

This clonotype was recorded at least ten times. The chain employs TRBV2 and TRBJ2-3; D unresolved. Germline V gene lookup returns CDR1 SNHLY and CDR2 FYNNEI. The V gene lost 4 bases and the J gene lost 0 bases, with 5 bases spanning the gap. The CDR3 sequence is 13 residues long. The CDR3 DNA reads as TGTGCCAGCAGTGGACCCAGCACAGATACGCAGTATTTT. Translating it yields CASSGPSTDTQYF.

The J gene is TRBJ2-5, the V gene TRBV6-5, with 7 nucleotides matching TRBD1. V shed 6 bases, J shed 11 bases, and the junction held 21 bases outside the gene matches. The CDR3 runs 16 residues. Germline V gene lookup returns CDR1 MNHEY and CDR2 SVGAGI. Here the CDR3 reads CASSRSTPGQNNEQYF. The DNA of the CDR3 is TGTGCCAGCAGCCGATCAACCCCGGGACAGAACAATGAGCAGTACTTC.

V and J are TRBV27 and TRBJ1-2, with TRBD1 matching over 8 bases. Germline CDR1 and CDR2: MNHEY and SMNVEV (reference sequence). The CDR3 is 16 residues long. Germline trimming cut 5 bases from V and 6 bases from J; bases unmatched to any gene: 14. As DNA, the CDR3 is TGTGCCAGCAGTCCCCAAAGGTGGGCAGGGGGCGATGGCTACACCTTC. As protein: CASSPQRWAGGDGYTF.

This clonotype has a count of ten or more. Germline is not matched at one junction end, which may reflect a read error. The gene calls are TRBV5-1 and TRBJ2-3; tentative D call: TRBD2 (5 bases). CDR3 length: 13 residues. Germline values: CDR1 SGHRS, CDR2 YFSETQ. The CDR3, as DNA: TGTGCCAGCTCAGGAGGCGGCACAGATACGCAGTATTTT. Translated: CASSGGGTDTQYF.

The gene calls are TRBV5-1 and TRBJ1-1; perhaps TRBD1 as D (6 bases). The CDR3 covers 18 residues. The germline CDR1 and CDR2 sequences are SGHRS and YFSETQ. Trimming stripped 4 bases from V and 0 bases from J, with 22 bases between. Here the CDR3 DNA reads TGCGCCAGCAGCCGGAGAGGCTGGGCAGGGGATATGAACACTGAAGCTTTCTTT. Amino acid sequence: CASSRRGWAGDMNTEAFF.